The TCR beta chain described here comes from a study of T cell repertoires in cytomegalovirus infection. In the study overall: A matching HLA type, together with CMV infection, was signaled by public TCR beta signatures.

A note on this clonotype: One end of the junction does not line up with germline, which may come from a read error.

TCRdb re-called the reads through MiXCR, storing one row per CDR3 protein. The sample consists of 600,000 to 800,000 distinct CDR3 sequences, approximately 24% of them appearing once. The germline V gene encodes CDR1 SGHDT and CDR2 YYEEEE. The CDR3 extends over 14 amino acids. The source material was CD8+ T cells from PBMCs. J is TRBJ1-1 and V is TRBV5-6; D might be TRBD1 (5 bases). The TCR sequence derives from a human donor in good health (CMV status not recorded). Some clones in this sample may be carry-over from other donors' samples. The DNA of the CDR3 is TGTGCCAGCAGCTGGGGGTCCGGCTGGGCTGAAGCTTGCTTT. It translates to CASSWGSGWAEACF.